These 20 T cell receptor beta chains were sequenced from one sample in a study of control samples from healthy donors and cancer patients. The protocol was immunoSEQ multiplex PCR, while the TCRdb copy is restricted to in-frame clones and leaves out a portion. The sample includes about 65,000 clones, over 75% seen only once; the top ten take roughly 1.2%. Sequencing input: PBMCs. All receptors derive from a woman between 50 and 59 years old with colorectal cancer.

The chain employs TRBV9 and TRBJ2-3; 9 bases align to TRBD2. Germline V gives CDR1 SGDLS, CDR2 YYNGEE. The CDR3 has 16 residues. V was pared by 3 bases and J by 2 bases, with 7 bases of the junction left unmatched. CDR3 region: CASSASGVFVTDTQYF. CDR3 bases: TGTGCCAGCAGCGCTAGCGGGGTCTTTGTCACAGATACGCAGTATTTT.

V is TRBV5-1 and J is TRBJ2-2, with TRBD1 identical over 8 bases. CDR1 and CDR2 from the germline V gene are SGHRS and YFSETQ. V was pared by 0 bases and J by 3 bases, with 1 base of the junction left unmatched. The CDR3 loop spans 15 amino acids. In DNA form, the CDR3 reads TGCGCCAGCAGCTTGGTACAGGGGGACACCGGGGAGCTGTTTTTT. Amino acid sequence: CASSLVQGDTGELFF. Filled out from reference TRBV5-1 and TRBJ2-2, the complete variable domain reads KAGVTQTPRYLIKTRGQQVTLSCSPISGHRSVSWYQQTPGQGLQFLFEYFSETQRNKGNFPGRFSGRQFSNSRSEMNVSTLELGDSALYLCASSLVQGDTGELFFGEGSRLTVL.

The chain links TRBV10-1 to TRBJ2-3; 7 nucleotides align to TRBD2. The germline CDR1 and CDR2 sequences are WNHNN and SYGVQD (reference sequence). V dropped 4 bases and J dropped 6; count of bases not matched to a gene: 10. There are 15 residues in the CDR3. The CDR3 here is CASSGMSGTGDTQYF. The CDR3, as DNA: TGCGCCAGCAGTGGTATGAGCGGGACTGGCGATACGCAGTATTTT.

The gene calls are TRBV5-1 and TRBJ2-5; possibly TRBD1 for D (6 bases). Germline CDR1 SGHRS, CDR2 YFSETQ. This CDR3 has 13 amino acids. Trimming stripped 0 bases from V and 4 bases from J, with 7 bases between. The CDR3 loop reads CASSLGGGETQYF. In DNA form, the CDR3 reads TGCGCCAGCAGCTTGGGAGGGGGAGAGACCCAGTACTTC.

The rearrangement uses TRBV7-9 and TRBJ2-7; TRBD1 agrees at 8 bases. CDR1 is SEHNR and CDR2 is FQNEAQ in the germline V gene (reference sequence). Losses at the gene ends were 1 base for V and 5 bases for J; bases not matched to a gene: 4. The CDR3 contains 14 residues. CDR3 DNA sequence: TGTGCCAGCAGCTTAGTTGCAGGGGGCAACGAGCAGTACTTC. It specifies CASSLVAGGNEQYF.

The chain carries TRBV3-1 (or the pseudogene TRBV3-2) and TRBJ1-2; 9 nucleotides align to TRBD1. The CDR3 contains 15 residues. Germline trimming cut 3 bases from V and 3 bases from J; bases unmatched to any gene: 5. Germline V CDR1 and CDR2: LGHDT, YNNKEL (reference sequence). The CDR3 nucleotides are TGTGCCAGCAGCCAGGGCTGGACAGGGGACTATGGCTACACCTTC. Its protein is CASSQGWTGDYGYTF.

The V call is TRBV27, the J call TRBJ1-6; unclear D gene. This CDR3 spans 12 amino acids. The germline CDR1 and CDR2 sequences are MNHEY and SMNVEV (reference sequence). V was clipped by 6 bases and J by 3 bases, with 3 bases between them. DNA for the CDR3: TGTGCCAGCAGCAGCTATAATTCACCCCTCCACTTT. Amino acid sequence: CASSSYNSPLHF.

This clone was seen once. The gene calls are TRBV12-3 or TRBV12-4 and TRBJ1-2; maybe TRBD1 (6 bases). The CDR3 contains 13 residues. V dropped 6 bases and J dropped 8 bases, with 16 bases sitting between them. CDR3 amino acids: CASRYRDLGGYTF. In DNA form, the CDR3 reads TGTGCCAGCAGATACAGGGACCTCGGGGGCTACACCTTC.

The chain carries TRBV6-1 and TRBJ2-1; tentative D call: TRBD2 (6 bases). Trimming left V 4 bases short and J 8 bases short, with 21 bases between. The germline CDR1 and CDR2 sequences are MNHNS and SASEGT. The CDR3 spans 16 residues. DNA of the CDR3: TGTGCCAGCAGTGTGCATATCGGGGGAGGCGGCGATGAGCAGTTCTTC. This translates into CASSVHIGGGGDEQFF.

The chain is built from TRBV5-1 and TRBJ1-5; D ambiguous. This CDR3 region has 13 residues. Germline V lookup: CDR1 SGHRS, CDR2 YFSETQ. V was trimmed by 0 bases and J by 4 bases, leaving 5 bases between them. The CDR3 reads CASSLDANQPQHF. The CDR3 bases are TGCGCCAGCAGCTTGGATGCTAATCAGCCCCAGCATTTT.

V gene TRBV6-5 combines with J gene TRBJ1-1; a possible D gene is TRBD1 (5 bases). CDR1 MNHEY and CDR2 SVGAGI come from the germline V gene. CDR3 length: 14 amino acids. Trimming took off 8 bases at V and 1 base at J, with 14 bases between the two ends. The CDR3 nucleotides are TGTGCCAGCGGCTTAAGACAGAAGAACACTGAAGCTTTCTTT. It codes for CASGLRQKNTEAFF.

In nucleotides, the CDR3 is TGTGCCAGTAGTGCCCAACGGCGGGAGGTTGGGACCCAGTACTTC. Translation gives CASSAQRREVGTQYF. The V gene is TRBV19, the J gene TRBJ2-5, with 8 nucleotides matching TRBD2. This CDR3 comprises 15 residues. Trimming at V came to 5 bases and at J to 7 bases, leaving 12 bases not matched to a gene. Looked up from germline, CDR1 is LNHDA and CDR2 is SQIVND (reference sequence).

This sequence joins TRBV7-2 and TRBJ1-5, with 8 bases aligning to TRBD1. Germline values: CDR1 SGHTA, CDR2 FQGNSA. CDR3 length: 16 residues. V dropped 1 base and J dropped 2; count of bases not matched to a gene: 4. The CDR3 protein is CASSLGQGMGNQPQHF. The CDR3 bases are TGTGCCAGCAGCTTAGGACAGGGGATGGGCAATCAGCCCCAGCATTTT.

CDR3: CATQWGDRNNEQFF. CDR3 DNA sequence: TGTGCCACCCAGTGGGGGGACCGGAACAATGAGCAGTTCTTC. The chain uses TRBV19 and TRBJ2-1, with D tentatively TRBD2 (6 bases). The CDR3 spans 14 residues. With 10 bases removed from V and 5 bases from J, the gap between germline ends came to 18 bases. Germline values: CDR1 LNHDA, CDR2 SQIVND (reference sequence).

The V and J genes are TRBV6-5 and TRBJ2-2; D unclear. With 2 bases removed from V and 5 bases from J, the gap between germline ends came to 6 bases. The CDR3 length is 13 residues. CDR1 and CDR2 from the germline V gene are MNHEY and SVGAGI. CDR3 nucleotide sequence: TGTGCCAGCAGTTACGGTGGGACCGGGGAGCTGTTTTTT. This encodes CASSYGGTGELFF.

The genes are TRBV7-8 and TRBJ2-3, with D possibly being TRBD1 (5 bases). The CDR3 loop spans 13 amino acids. The germline V gene encodes CDR1 SGHVS and CDR2 FQNEAQ. Trimming pared 11 bases from V and 4 bases from J, leaving 16 bases between. CDR3 nucleotides: TGTGCCTCGCGGCAGGGTCAAGCAGATACGCAGTATTTT. Translation gives CASRQGQADTQYF.

The V call is TRBV28, the J call TRBJ1-6; the D gene is possibly TRBD1 (6 bases). Trimming cost V 5 bases and J 5 bases, with 16 bases left between them. The CDR3 is made up of 16 amino acids. Germline V gives CDR1 MDHEN, CDR2 SYDVKM. The CDR3 DNA sequence: TGTGCCAGCAGTGGATCGGGACACCTAAATAATTCACCCCTCCACTTT. Translation: CASSGSGHLNNSPLHF. Full variable domain (outside the CDR3, taken from reference TRBV28 and TRBJ1-6): DVKVTQSSRYLVKRTGEKVFLECVQDMDHENMFWYRQDPGLGLRLIYFSYDVKMKEKGDIPEGYSVSREKKERFSLILESASTNQTSMYLCASSGSGHLNNSPLHFGNGTRLTVT.

The chain links TRBV7-3 to TRBJ2-3; the D gene is possibly TRBD2 (6 bases). Germline assignment: CDR1 SGHTA and CDR2 FQGTGA. The CDR3 has 14 amino acids. V was shortened by 6 bases and J by 2 bases, with 12 bases between the two germline ends. The CDR3 sequence: CASSWRGLTDTQYF. The CDR3, as DNA: TGTGCCAGCAGTTGGAGGGGTCTCACAGATACGCAGTATTTT.

V is TRBV9 and J is TRBJ2-5; D is unclear. Trimming took 0 bases from V and 1 from J, leaving 7 bases between them. Germline CDR1 is SGDLS and CDR2 is YYNGEE. CDR3 length: 14 residues. CDR3 DNA sequence: TGTGCCAGCAGCGTAGAGGCCAGCCAAGAGACCCAGTACTTC. Protein sequence: CASSVEASQETQYF.

This chain joins TRBV6-5 and TRBJ2-3, with 8 bases matching TRBD1. The germline CDR1 and CDR2 sequences are MNHEY and SVGAGI. V shed 9 bases, J shed 5 bases, and the junction held 7 bases outside the gene matches. The CDR3 has 13 residues. The CDR3 DNA is TGTGCCAGTGAGGACAGGGCGGGAGATACGCAGTATTTT. Translating gives CASEDRAGDTQYF.